This T cell receptor beta chain came from a study of blood T cells in healthy people across ages. Overall study results and limits: Both naive CD4+ cell counts and diversity were greater in long-lived donors than in aged donors.

Through a sample-barcoded 5' primer and a J-beta primer mix, a second PCR was run for roughly 7 to 12 cycles. Tags on each cDNA molecule came from a template-switch adaptor with 12 random nucleotides. From the 5' RACE reads, TCRdb called clonotypes with MiXCR, one entry per CDR3 protein. The table records about 900,000 distinct CDR3 sequences, roughly 50% of them present only once. Per-sample PBMC isolation yielded at least 7 million cells. A remark on this clonotype: The target antigen is unknown.

There are 17 residues in the CDR3. The germline gives CDR1 DFQATT, CDR2 SNEGSKA (reference sequence). Trimming took 0 bases from V and 3 from J, leaving 21 bases between them. V is TRBV20-1 and J is TRBJ2-7; the D gene is possibly TRBD2 (6 bases). The sample was blood. The sequence came from a man younger than 40 in good health. CDR3 DNA sequence: TGCAGTGCTAGAGATCCTACGACTAGTGGAGAGATCTACGAGCAGTACTTC. Protein product: CSARDPTTSGEIYEQYF.